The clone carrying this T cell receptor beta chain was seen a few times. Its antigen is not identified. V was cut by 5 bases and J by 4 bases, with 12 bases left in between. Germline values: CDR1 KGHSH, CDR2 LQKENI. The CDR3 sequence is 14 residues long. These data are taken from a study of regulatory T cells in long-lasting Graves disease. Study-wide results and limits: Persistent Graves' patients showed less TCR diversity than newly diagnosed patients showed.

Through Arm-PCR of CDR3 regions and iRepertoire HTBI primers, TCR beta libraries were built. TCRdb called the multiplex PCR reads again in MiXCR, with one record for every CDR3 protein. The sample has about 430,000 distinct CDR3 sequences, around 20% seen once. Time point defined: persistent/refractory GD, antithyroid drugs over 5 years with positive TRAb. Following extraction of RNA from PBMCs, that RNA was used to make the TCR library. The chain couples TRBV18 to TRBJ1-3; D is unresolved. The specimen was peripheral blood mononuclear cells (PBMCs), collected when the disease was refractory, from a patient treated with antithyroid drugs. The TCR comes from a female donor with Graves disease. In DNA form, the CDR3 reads TGTGCCAGCTCATCGGACGGACGAGGAAACACCATATATTTT. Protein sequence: CASSSDGRGNTIYF.